This T cell receptor (beta chain) was retrieved from a study of CD8+ T cells in alopecia areata. Regarding the study as a whole: Sharing of TCRs across patients appeared less clear than in mice, possibly for HLA-related reasons. Scalp samples also contribute reads from the resident alphabeta T cells found in normal skin.

The authors extracted RNA and reverse transcribed it into cDNA as the sequencing template. Generated by immunoSEQ multiplex PCR, the TCRdb table keeps only in-frame clones and is missing some. Of 90,000 to 120,000 clones in the sample, 45% to 60% were seen once. About this clone: The antigen is unknown.

Peripheral blood and lesional scalp punch biopsies came from alopecia areata patients. The germline gives CDR1 SGDLS, CDR2 YYNGEE. Trimming shortened V by 4 bases and J by 0 bases, and 12 bases separated the two germline ends. The CDR3 loop spans 15 amino acids. The receptor was derived from a human donor with alopecia areata. The rearrangement links TRBV9 to TRBJ2-3; a weak D match, TRBD2 (6 bases). The sequencing sample was made of NKG2D-low CD8+ T cells sorted from blood. This CDR3 reads CASSTSGPSTDTQYF. DNA of the CDR3: TGTGCCAGCAGCACGAGCGGGCCTAGCACAGATACGCAGTATTTT.